This T cell receptor beta chain was identified during a study of cytotoxic CD8 clonotypes in ibrutinib-treated CLL. About the research overall: Results showed some 25 partial and 2 complete responses; following median 68 months, about 15 remained remitted, about 12 advanced. Sequenced samples delivered averages of roughly 250,000 productive templates and 87,000 or so productive rearrangements.

Study-wide results and caveats: Measured clonality at baseline was greater than in age-matched healthy donors and tracked with circulating CD8+ T-cell counts.

Investigators sought sequencing depths of between 1 in 200,000 and 1 in 1 million T cells. The protocol was immunoSEQ multiplex PCR, while the TCRdb copy is restricted to in-frame clones and leaves out a portion. The table lists just under 70,000 clones, 68% of them singletons. This clone has just a few counts. Antigen specificity is unknown. Sample: PBMCs, taken after 12 months of ibrutinib treatment. The sequence derives from a human donor with chronic lymphocytic leukemia.

The CDR3 region is CASSQGLYGYTF. CDR3 coding DNA: TGTGCCAGCTCCCAAGGTCTCTATGGCTACACCTTC. This chain uses TRBV9 with TRBJ1-2; D remains ambiguous. Germline values: CDR1 SGDLS, CDR2 YYNGEE. V was trimmed by 7 bases and J by 4 bases, leaving 11 bases between them. The CDR3 runs 12 residues.